This record looks at one T cell receptor (beta chain) sequence and its context. This clone was observed a few times. The specificity of this receptor is unknown. Within one base of it there is no much larger clone, and no base qualities were kept. TCRbeta CDR3 regions were amplified from genomic DNA by means of the immunoSEQ Assay, a bias-controlled multiplex PCR. Concerning the study's data processing: The number of nucleated cells in each sample was estimated by amplification of reference gene primers within the assay. Sequence reads were collapsed and filtered to measure the absolute abundance of every unique TCRbeta CDR3 rearrangement. For each sample, productive Simpson clonality was calculated as the square root of Simpson's diversity index over productive rearrangements. Entries here come from immuneACCESS through TCRdb and include only in-frame sequences with V and J called. Some clones fail to appear in such tables; in the studies checked, an unresolved V gene covers under half of the shortfall, and the cause of the remainder is unknown. That table supplies the V and J calls and clone size; D and trimming were determined from the DNA. The sample yields some 150,000 clones; roughly 80% were counted once. The biggest ten clones account for 0.45% to 0.6% of the sample.

Each collaborating institution followed its own protocols to collect whole blood in K2EDTA tubes. Collaborator samples were shipped for TCRbeta analysis as frozen whole blood, isolated PBMCs, or DNA extracted from either sample type. The data were taken from a study of blood T cell repertoires in COVID-19 (dated by TCRdb to 2018 to 2020). Concerning the study at large: Samples from collaborators originated in the United States, Italy and Spain and spanned both the acute and convalescent phases of COVID-19. The dataset comprised deeply sampled blood TCRbeta repertoires from subjects exposed to, actively infected with, or recovered from COVID-19. Nearly every sample came with metadata listing a de-identified subject ID, COVID-19 status, age in years and sex. The prospective study material was composed of cDNA or gDNA derived from T cells, B-cell-depleted T cells, or PBMCs. The samples were drawn from two sources: the first 160 participants of the ongoing ImmuneRACE study, and fewer than 1,500 subjects contributed by 6 global collaborators. A freely available public database, intended as a resource for researchers studying the immune response to SARS-CoV-2, is where the repertoires were released. Where available, HLA class I and class II types were taken from metadata supplied by the sample provider and were not determined by assay-based typing.

Results and caveats for the whole study, not just this receptor: Clinical and demographic metadata were provided uncurated, with the amount varying by source and participant.

This sequence was found in a man in his sixties with acute or convalescent COVID-19. Sequenced input: peripheral blood.

Here is the DNA: TGTGCCAGCAGCCGAGACAGCTCTGGAAACACCATATATTTT. It translates as CASSRDSSGNTIYF. Recombination joined TRBV7-8 with TRBJ1-3, and possibly TRBD1, on 5 matching bases. Cut back by 5 bases and 0 bases, the V and J ends lie 8 bases apart. The CDR3 holds 14 amino acids from the cysteine to the phenylalanine. Kept here is only the CDR3 DNA, which spans 42 bases and is read in frame from base 1. Based on the germline V gene, the CDR1 and CDR2 sequences are SGHVS and FQNEAQ.